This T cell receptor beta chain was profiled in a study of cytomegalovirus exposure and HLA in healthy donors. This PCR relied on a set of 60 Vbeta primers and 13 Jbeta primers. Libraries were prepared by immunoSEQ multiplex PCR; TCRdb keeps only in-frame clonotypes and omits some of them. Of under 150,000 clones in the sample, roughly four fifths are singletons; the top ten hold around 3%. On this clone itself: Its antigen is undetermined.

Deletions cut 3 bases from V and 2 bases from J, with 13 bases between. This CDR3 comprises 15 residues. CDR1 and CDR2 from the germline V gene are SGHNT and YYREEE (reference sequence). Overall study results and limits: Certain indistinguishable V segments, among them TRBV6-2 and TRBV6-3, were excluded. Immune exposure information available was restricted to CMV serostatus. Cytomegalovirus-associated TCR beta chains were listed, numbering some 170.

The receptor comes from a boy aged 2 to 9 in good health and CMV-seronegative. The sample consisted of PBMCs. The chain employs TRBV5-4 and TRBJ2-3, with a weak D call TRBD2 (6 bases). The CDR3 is CASSWDFPNTDTQYF. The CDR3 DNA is TGTGCCAGCAGCTGGGACTTCCCGAACACAGATACGCAGTATTTT.